This TCR beta chain was observed in a study of OX40 agonist ivuxolimab in advanced cancers. In regard to this clone: Its antigen is still unknown.

TCRdb's copy holds only in-frame clones and misses some; the assay was immunoSEQ multiplex PCR. This table holds just under 65,000 clones, roughly nine tenths found once. General study points: Expanded peripheral T cells had an undetermined antigen specificity.

The TCR sequence derives from an adult with an advanced solid tumor such as melanoma, head and neck, liver or kidney cancer. The source was CD4+ or CD8+ T cells sorted from blood, collected in a trial of the OX40 agonist ivuxolimab.

This CDR3 is CASSRRFGAPYEQYF. The CDR3 coding sequence is TGTGCCAGCAGCCGGCGATTCGGCGCCCCCTACGAGCAGTACTTC. The chain carries TRBV5-4 and TRBJ2-7; no reliable D call. The CDR3 covers 15 residues. V was clipped by 4 bases and J by 2 bases, with 16 bases between them. In germline, CDR1 is SGHNT, CDR2 YYREEE (reference sequence). Full variable domain (rest looked up from reference TRBV5-4 and TRBJ2-7): ETGVTQSPTHLIKTRGQQVTLRCSSQSGHNTVSWYQQALGQGPQFIFQYYREEENGRGNFPPRFSGLQFPNYSSELNVNALELDDSALYLCASSRRFGAPYEQYFGPGTRLTVT.